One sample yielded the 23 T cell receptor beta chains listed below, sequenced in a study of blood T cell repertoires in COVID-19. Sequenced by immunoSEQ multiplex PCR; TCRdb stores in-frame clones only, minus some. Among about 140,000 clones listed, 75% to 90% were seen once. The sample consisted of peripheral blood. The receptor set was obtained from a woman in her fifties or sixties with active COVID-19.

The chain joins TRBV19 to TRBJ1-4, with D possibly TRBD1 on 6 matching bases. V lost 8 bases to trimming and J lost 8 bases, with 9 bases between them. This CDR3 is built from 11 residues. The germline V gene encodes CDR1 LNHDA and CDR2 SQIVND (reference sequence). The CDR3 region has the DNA TGTGCCAGTCGCCAGGGGGAAAAACTGTTTTTT. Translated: CASRQGEKLFF.

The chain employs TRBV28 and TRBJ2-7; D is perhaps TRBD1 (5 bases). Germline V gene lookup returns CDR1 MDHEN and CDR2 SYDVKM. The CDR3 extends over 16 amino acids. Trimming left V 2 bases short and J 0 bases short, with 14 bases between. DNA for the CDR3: TGTGCCAGCAGTTTAAAGGCAGGGTTGAACTCCTACGAGCAGTACTTC. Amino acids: CASSLKAGLNSYEQYF.

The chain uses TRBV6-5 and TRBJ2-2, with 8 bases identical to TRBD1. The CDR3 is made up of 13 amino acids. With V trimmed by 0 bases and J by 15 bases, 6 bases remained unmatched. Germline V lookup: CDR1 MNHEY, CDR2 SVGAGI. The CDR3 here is CASSYSRTGPMFF. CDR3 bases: TGTGCCAGCAGTTACTCACGGACAGGGCCGATGTTTTTT.

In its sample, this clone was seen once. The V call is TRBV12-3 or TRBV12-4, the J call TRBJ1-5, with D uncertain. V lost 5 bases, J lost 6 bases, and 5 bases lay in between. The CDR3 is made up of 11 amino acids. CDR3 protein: CASSLSQPQHF. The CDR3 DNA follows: TGTGCCAGCAGTCTTTCTCAGCCCCAGCATTTT.

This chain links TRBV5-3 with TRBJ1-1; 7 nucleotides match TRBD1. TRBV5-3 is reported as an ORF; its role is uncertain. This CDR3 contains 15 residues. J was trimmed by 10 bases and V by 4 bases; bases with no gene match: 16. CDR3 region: CARSRQGPLFYGAFF. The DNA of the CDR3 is TGTGCCAGAAGCAGACAGGGCCCATTGTTTTACGGAGCTTTCTTT.

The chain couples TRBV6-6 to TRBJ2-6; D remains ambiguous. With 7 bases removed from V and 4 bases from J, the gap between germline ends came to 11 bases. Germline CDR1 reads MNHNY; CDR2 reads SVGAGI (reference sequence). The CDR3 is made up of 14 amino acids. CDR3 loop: CASTSAGGANVLTF. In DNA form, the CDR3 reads TGTGCCAGCACGAGTGCCGGGGGGGCCAACGTCCTGACTTTC.

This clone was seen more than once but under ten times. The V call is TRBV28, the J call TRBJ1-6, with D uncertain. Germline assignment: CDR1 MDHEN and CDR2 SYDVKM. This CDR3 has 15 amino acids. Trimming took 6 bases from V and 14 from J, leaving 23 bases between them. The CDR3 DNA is TGTGCCAGCAGCCCCCTCAAGAGTCCCCCTTTCACCCTCCACTTT. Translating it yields CASSPLKSPPFTLHF. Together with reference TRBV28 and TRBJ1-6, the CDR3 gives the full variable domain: DVKVTQSSRYLVKRTGEKVFLECVQDMDHENMFWYRQDPGLGLRLIYFSYDVKMKEKGDIPEGYSVSREKKERFSLILESASTNQTSMYLCASSPLKSPPFTLHFGNGTRLTVT.

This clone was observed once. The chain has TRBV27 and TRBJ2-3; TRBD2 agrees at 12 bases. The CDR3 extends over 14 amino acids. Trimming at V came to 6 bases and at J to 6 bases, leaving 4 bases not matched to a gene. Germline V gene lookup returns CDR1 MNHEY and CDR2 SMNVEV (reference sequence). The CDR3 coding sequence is TGTGCCAGCAGCCGAGGACTAGCGGGGGATACGCAGTATTTT. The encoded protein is CASSRGLAGDTQYF.

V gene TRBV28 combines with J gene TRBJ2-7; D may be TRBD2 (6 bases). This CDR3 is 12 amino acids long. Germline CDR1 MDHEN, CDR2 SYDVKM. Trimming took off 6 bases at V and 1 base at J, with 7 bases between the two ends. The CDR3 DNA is TGTGCCAGCAGGGACTATTCCTACGAGCAGTACTTC. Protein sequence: CASRDYSYEQYF. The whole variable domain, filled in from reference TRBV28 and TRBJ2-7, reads DVKVTQSSRYLVKRTGEKVFLECVQDMDHENMFWYRQDPGLGLRLIYFSYDVKMKEKGDIPEGYSVSREKKERFSLILESASTNQTSMYLCASRDYSYEQYFGPGTRLTVT.

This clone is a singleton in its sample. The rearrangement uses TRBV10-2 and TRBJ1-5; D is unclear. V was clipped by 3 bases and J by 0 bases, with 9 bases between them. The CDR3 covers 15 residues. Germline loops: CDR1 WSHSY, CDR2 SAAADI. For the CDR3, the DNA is TGCGCCAGCAGTGATAACAGTAATAGCAATCAGCCCCAGCATTTT. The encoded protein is CASSDNSNSNQPQHF.

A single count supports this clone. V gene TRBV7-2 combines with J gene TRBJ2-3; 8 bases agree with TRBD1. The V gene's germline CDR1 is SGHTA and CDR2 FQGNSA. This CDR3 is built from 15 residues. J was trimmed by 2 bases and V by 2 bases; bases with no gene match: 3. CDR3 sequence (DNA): TGTGCCAGCAGCTTAAGGACAGGGACCACAGATACGCAGTATTTT. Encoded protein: CASSLRTGTTDTQYF.

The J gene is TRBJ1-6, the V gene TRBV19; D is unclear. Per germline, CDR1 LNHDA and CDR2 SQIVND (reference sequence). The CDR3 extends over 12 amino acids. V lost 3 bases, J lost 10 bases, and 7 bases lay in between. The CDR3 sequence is CASSIRGSPLHF. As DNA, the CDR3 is TGTGCCAGTAGTATTCGAGGGTCACCCCTCCACTTT.

The CDR3 DNA follows: TGTGCCAGCAGTGCCGGGACAGGGGCGATGGGGCAAGAGACCCAGTACTTC. This translates into CASSAGTGAMGQETQYF. This chain joins TRBV25-1 and TRBJ2-5; TRBD1 aligns across 10 bases. Trimming removed 4 bases from V and 2 bases from J; junction bases left unmatched: 10. CDR1 MGHDK and CDR2 SYGVNS come from the germline V gene. There are 17 residues in the CDR3. The full variable domain, in which reference TRBV25-1 and TRBJ2-5 provide the parts outside the CDR3, is EADIYQTPRYLVIGTGKKITLECSQTMGHDKMYWYQQDPGMELHLIHYSYGVNSTEKGDLSSESTVSRIRTEHFPLTLESARPSHTSQYLCASSAGTGAMGQETQYFGPGTRLLVL.

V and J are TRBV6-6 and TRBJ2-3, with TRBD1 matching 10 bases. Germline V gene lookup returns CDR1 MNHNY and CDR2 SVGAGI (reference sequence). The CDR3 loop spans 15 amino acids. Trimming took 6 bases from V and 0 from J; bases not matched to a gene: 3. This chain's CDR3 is CASRRGQGSTDTQYF. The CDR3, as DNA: TGTGCCAGCAGGAGGGGACAGGGGAGCACAGATACGCAGTATTTT.

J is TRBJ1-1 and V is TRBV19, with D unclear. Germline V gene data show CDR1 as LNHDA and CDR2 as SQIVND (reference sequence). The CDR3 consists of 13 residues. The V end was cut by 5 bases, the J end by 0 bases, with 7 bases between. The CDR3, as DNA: TGTGCCAGTAGTGGCTCAGTGAACACTGAAGCTTTCTTT. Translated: CASSGSVNTEAFF.

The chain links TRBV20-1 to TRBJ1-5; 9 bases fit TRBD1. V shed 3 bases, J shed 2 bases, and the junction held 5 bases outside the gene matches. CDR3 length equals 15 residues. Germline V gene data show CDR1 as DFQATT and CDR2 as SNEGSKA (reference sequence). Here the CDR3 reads CSASNRGQRNQPQHF. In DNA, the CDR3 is TGCAGTGCTAGTAACAGGGGGCAACGCAATCAGCCCCAGCATTTT.

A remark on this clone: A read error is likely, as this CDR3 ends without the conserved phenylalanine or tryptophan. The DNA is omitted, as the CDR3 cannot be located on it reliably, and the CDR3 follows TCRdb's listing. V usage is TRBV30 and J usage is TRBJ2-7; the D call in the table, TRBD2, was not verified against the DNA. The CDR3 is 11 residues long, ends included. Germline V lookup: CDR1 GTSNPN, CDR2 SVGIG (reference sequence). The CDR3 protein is CAWGTSGGRGL.

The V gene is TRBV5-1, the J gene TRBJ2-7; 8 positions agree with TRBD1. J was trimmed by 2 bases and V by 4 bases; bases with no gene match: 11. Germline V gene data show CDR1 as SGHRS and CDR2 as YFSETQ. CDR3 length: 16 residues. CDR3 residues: CASSQGPGQVTYEQYF. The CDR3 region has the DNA TGCGCCAGCAGCCAGGGGCCGGGACAGGTTACCTACGAGCAGTACTTC.

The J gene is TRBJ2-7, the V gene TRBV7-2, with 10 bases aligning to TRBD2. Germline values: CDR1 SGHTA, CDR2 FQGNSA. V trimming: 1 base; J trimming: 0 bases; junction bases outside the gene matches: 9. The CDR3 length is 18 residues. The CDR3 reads CASSLDRLAGDRSYEQYF. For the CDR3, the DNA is TGTGCCAGCAGCTTAGATCGTCTAGCGGGAGACCGCTCCTACGAGCAGTACTTC.

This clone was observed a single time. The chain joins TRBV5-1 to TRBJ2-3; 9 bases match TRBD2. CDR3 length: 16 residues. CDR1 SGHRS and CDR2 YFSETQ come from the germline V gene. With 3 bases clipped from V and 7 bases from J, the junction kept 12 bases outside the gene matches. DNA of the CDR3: TGCGCCAGCAGCTCTCCAGCGGGAGGAATTTTAAATACGCAGTATTTT. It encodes CASSSPAGGILNTQYF.

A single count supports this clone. CDR3 loop: CASSFGGGRNQPQHF. The CDR3, as DNA: TGTGCCAGCAGCTTTGGGGGGGGACGCAATCAGCCCCAGCATTTT. The V call is TRBV7-8, the J call TRBJ1-5, with a possible D match to TRBD1 (5 bases). V was shortened by 3 bases and J by 2 bases, with 11 bases between the two germline ends. The germline V gene encodes CDR1 SGHVS and CDR2 FQNEAQ. This CDR3 region has 15 residues.

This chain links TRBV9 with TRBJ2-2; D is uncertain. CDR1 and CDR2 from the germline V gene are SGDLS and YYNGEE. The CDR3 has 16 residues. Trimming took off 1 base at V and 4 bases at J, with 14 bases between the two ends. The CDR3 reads CASSVNSGPGTGELFF. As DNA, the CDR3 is TGTGCCAGCAGCGTAAATAGTGGCCCAGGCACCGGGGAGCTGTTTTTT.

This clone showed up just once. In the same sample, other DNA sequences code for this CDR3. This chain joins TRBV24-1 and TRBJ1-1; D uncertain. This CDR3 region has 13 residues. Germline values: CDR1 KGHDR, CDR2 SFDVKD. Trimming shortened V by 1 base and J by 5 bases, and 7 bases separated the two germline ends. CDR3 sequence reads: CATSDFSGTEAFF. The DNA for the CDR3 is TGTGCCACCAGTGATTTCTCGGGAACTGAAGCTTTCTTT.